What follows are 14 T cell receptor beta chains derived from one specimen sequenced in a study of CD8 T cells in Susac syndrome. RNA was extracted with the RNeasy kit, and a quantity of roughly 0.45 to 1 ug was reverse transcribed using random hexamers. TCRdb re-called the immunoSEQ multiplex PCR reads through MiXCR, storing one row per CDR3 protein. The repertoire includes 170,000 or so distinct CDR3 sequences, around 94% of them detected once, and 0.099% sits in the top ten. Sequenced sample: CD4+ T cells from PBMCs. The receptors shown here come from a human donor with Susac syndrome.

The V gene is TRBV7-9, the J gene TRBJ1-2; D might be TRBD1 (6 bases). This CDR3 spans 15 amino acids. Trimming shortened V by 1 base and J by 4 bases, and 13 bases separated the two germline ends. Per germline, CDR1 SEHNR and CDR2 FQNEAQ (reference sequence). CDR3 amino acids: CASSLGGGRAYGYTF. Written as DNA, the CDR3 is TGTGCCAGCAGCTTAGGCGGGGGCAGGGCCTATGGCTACACCTTC.

This chain links TRBV30 with TRBJ1-1, with D tentatively TRBD1 (5 bases). Trimming cost V 4 bases and J 5 bases, with 11 bases left between them. Per germline, CDR1 GTSNPN and CDR2 SVGIG (reference sequence). The CDR3 has 12 amino acids. CDR3 protein: CAWIGGLTEAFF. The CDR3 DNA is TGTGCCTGGATTGGGGGGTTAACTGAAGCTTTCTTT.

This chain links TRBV15 with TRBJ1-2; 7 bases are a match to TRBD1. This CDR3 is built from 15 residues. Germline V CDR1 and CDR2: LNHNV, YYDKDF (reference sequence). V gave up 0 bases and J gave up 7 bases; unmatched junction bases: 8. The CDR3 sequence: CATSRDRAGGSGYTF. The CDR3 DNA follows: TGTGCCACCAGCAGAGATCGGGCAGGGGGAAGTGGCTACACCTTC.

This chain uses TRBV28 with TRBJ2-1; D remains unclear. Trimming cost V 5 bases and J 9 bases, with 17 bases left between them. This CDR3 contains 14 residues. CDR1 MDHEN and CDR2 SYDVKM come from the germline V gene. The CDR3 DNA is TGTGCCAGCAGTCTATATCCTTTGGATGGTGAGCAGTTCTTC. Residues: CASSLYPLDGEQFF.

The chain recombines TRBV5-1 with TRBJ2-7; D remains ambiguous. The CDR3 runs to 13 residues. Between the trimmed V and J ends, which lost 2 bases and 2 bases, there was a span of 8 bases. The germline gives CDR1 SGHRS, CDR2 YFSETQ. The CDR3 region has the DNA TGCGCCAGCAGCTTAATCGACCCCTACGAGCAGTACTTC. Its translation: CASSLIDPYEQYF.

The V gene is TRBV5-1, the J gene TRBJ2-3; D not resolved. V lost 3 bases and J 4 bases, leaving 15 bases between the germline ends. Germline V lookup: CDR1 SGHRS, CDR2 YFSETQ. The CDR3 consists of 15 residues. CDR3: CASSSRVGRPDTQYF. Written as DNA, the CDR3 is TGCGCCAGCAGCTCCCGGGTAGGCCGACCAGATACGCAGTATTTT.

V gene TRBV20-1 combines with J gene TRBJ1-4; a weak D match, TRBD1 (5 bases). Trimming removed 7 bases at V and 7 bases at J, with 7 bases between. The CDR3 runs to 10 residues. Germline CDR1 is DFQATT and CDR2 is SNEGSKA (reference sequence). The CDR3 coding sequence is TGCAGTGTTGGGGGTGAAAAACTGTTTTTT. Its translation is CSVGGEKLFF.

The chain links TRBV20-1 to TRBJ2-1, with 8 bases aligning to TRBD1. CDR3 size: 14 residues. Germline-derived CDR1 and CDR2 are DFQATT and SNEGSKA (reference sequence). The V segment lost 3 bases and the J segment 6 bases; nucleotides outside the gene matches: 7. The CDR3 loop is CSASGQGWGNEQFF. In DNA, the CDR3 is TGCAGTGCTAGTGGACAGGGTTGGGGCAATGAGCAGTTCTTC.

This CDR3 is CSERDRVNTEAFF. The CDR3 DNA is TGCAGCGAGCGGGACAGGGTGAACACTGAAGCTTTCTTT. The V call is TRBV29-1, the J call TRBJ1-1; 9 bases match TRBD1. Trimming cost V 7 bases and J 0 bases; bases outside gene matches: 3. CDR1 and CDR2 from the germline V gene are SQVTM and ANQGSEA. The CDR3 totals 13 residues.

V and J are TRBV12-3 or TRBV12-4 and TRBJ2-3, with a possible D match to TRBD2 (6 bases). Trimming cost V 5 bases and J 4 bases, with 13 bases left between them. The CDR3 length is 14 residues. The CDR3 bases are TGTGCCAGCAGTCTACCCTGGGGGGCAGATACGCAGTATTTT. Translation gives CASSLPWGADTQYF.

The chain joins TRBV11-2 to TRBJ1-1; D gene ambiguous. Germline V gene lookup returns CDR1 SGHAT and CDR2 FQNNGV. V was cut by 3 bases and J by 1 base, with 9 bases left in between. The CDR3 covers 14 residues. The CDR3 loop is CASSFPDPNTEAFF. CDR3 coding DNA: TGTGCCAGCAGCTTTCCCGACCCGAACACTGAAGCTTTCTTT.

V gene TRBV15 combines with J gene TRBJ2-1, with D maybe TRBD2 (5 bases). V shed 3 bases and J shed 7 bases, with 10 bases lying between them. The CDR3 is 13 residues long. Per germline, CDR1 LNHNV and CDR2 YYDKDF (reference sequence). The chain's CDR3 is CATSRTKGNEQFF. The DNA of the CDR3 is TGTGCCACCAGCAGGACTAAAGGGAATGAGCAGTTCTTC.

The chain combines TRBV6-5 with TRBJ1-2, with D possibly being TRBD1 (6 bases). With 0 bases removed from V and 7 bases from J, the gap between germline ends came to 12 bases. The CDR3 totals 14 residues. Germline CDR1 reads MNHEY; CDR2 reads SVGAGI. The CDR3 sequence is CASSYSRGAGGYTF. CDR3 coding DNA: TGTGCCAGCAGTTACTCGCGGGGGGCAGGTGGCTACACCTTC.

This chain connects TRBV7-8 to TRBJ2-3, with 9 bases matching TRBD1. Trimming at V came to 0 bases and at J to 3 bases, leaving 10 bases not matched to a gene. Germline loops: CDR1 SGHVS, CDR2 FQNEAQ. This CDR3 spans 18 amino acids. The CDR3 region is CASSLALTGGRRTDTQYF. CDR3 in DNA: TGTGCCAGCAGCTTAGCTTTGACAGGGGGGCGGAGAACAGATACGCAGTATTTT.